The clone carrying this T cell receptor beta chain was counted only a few times. What it binds is not known. V trimming: 5 bases; J trimming: 4 bases; junction bases outside the gene matches: 6. This CDR3 is 17 amino acids long. Germline assignment: CDR1 MNHNS and CDR2 SASEGT. TCRdb used MiXCR to reprocess the reads, holding one entry per CDR3 protein. The sample lists 700,000 to 850,000 distinct CDR3 sequences; approximately 30% were seen once. These data come from a study of T cell repertoires in cytomegalovirus infection. The rearrangement uses TRBV6-1 and TRBJ2-3, with 16 bases identical to TRBD2. This sample comprised cultured CD8+ T cells from PBMCs, obtained from culture after CMV antigen stimulation. The source of this sequence is a human donor in good health (CMV status not recorded). Some clones in this sample may be carry-over from other donors' samples. The CDR3 DNA reads TGTGCCAGCAGTTCCGGGACTAGCGGGGGGGTTCCAGATACGCAGTATTTT. Amino acids: CASSSGTSGGVPDTQYF.